The rows below give T cell receptor beta chains drawn from one sample of a study of shared clonotypes between healthy human individuals. Clones were read by immunoSEQ multiplex PCR, and TCRdb kept only the in-frame ones, dropping some. The table includes 400,000 to 600,000 clones, around 96% detected once. The sequenced material came from naive CD4+ T cells sorted from blood. Receptors originate from a woman under 40 in good health. CDR3s include the opening cysteine and the closing phenylalanine or tryptophan. The D gene is left open where the match is weak. The listing skips clone size in some rows; elsewhere it reads once, few, many or a size class.

>TRBV4-1|TRBJ2-7|.|few
TGCGCCAGCAGCCACCCGGCGCGGGCTGAGCAGTACTTC
CASSHPARAEQYF
>TRBV18|TRBJ1-3|.|.
TGTGCCAGCTCTAGGGGGGCCCCCAACTCTGGAAACACCATATATTTT
CASSRGAPNSGNTIYF
>TRBV5-1|TRBJ2-5|TRBD2|.
TGCGCCAGCAGCACTGGACTGGGGTTGGGCGGGAGTAGGGCCCAGTACTTC
CASSTGLGLGGSRAQYF
>TRBV2|TRBJ2-7|.|.
TGTGCCAGCAGGGAAGACAGGCCCGAGGGGCAGTACTTC
CASREDRPEGQYF
>TRBV5-1|TRBJ2-7|TRBD2|.
TGCGCCAGCAGCTCCGGGACTAGCGGGTCAGCCTACGAGCAGTACTTC
CASSSGTSGSAYEQYF
>TRBV18|TRBJ1-3|.|.
TGTGCCAGCTCACCACGGGGGCTAGCCTCTGGAAACACCATATATTTT
CASSPRGLASGNTIYF
>TRBV7-9|TRBJ2-7|TRBD1|.
TGTGCCAGCAGCAAGACAGGGGTAGAGCAGTACTTC
CASSKTGVEQYF
>TRBV28|TRBJ1-4|.|.
TGTGCCAGCAGGAGCCAGGGGCCAAATGAAAAACTGTTTTTT
CASRSQGPNEKLFF
>TRBV4-1|TRBJ2-1|.|.
TGCGCCAGCAGCCAAGGAAACGGGAGAATCTCCTACAATGAGCAGTTCTTC
CASSQGNGRISYNEQFF
>TRBV28|TRBJ2-7|TRBD1|.
TGTGCCAGCAGTTTTGCTCAGGGGGCCGCCTACGAGCAGTACTTC
CASSFAQGAAYEQYF
>TRBV28|TRBJ2-7|TRBD2|once
TGTGCCAGCAGTCCCGGACTAGCAGTTTACTTC
CASSPGLAVYF
>TRBV27|TRBJ2-7|.|.
TGTGCCAGCAGTTCATACTACGAGCAGTACTTC
CASSSYYEQYF
>TRBV29-1|TRBJ2-4|TRBD1|.
TGCAGCGCTGGGACAGGTCAAAACATTCAGTACTTC
CSAGTGQNIQYF
>TRBV27|TRBJ2-7|TRBD1|.
TGTGCCAGCAGTTTTGGGGTCCAGGGGGCGCGAGAGCAGTACTTC
CASSFGVQGAREQYF
>TRBV28|TRBJ2-5|.|.
TGTGCCAGCACCCCCCCACCCCAGATCGTTGGGACCCAGTACTTC
CASTPPPQIVGTQYF
>TRBV11-2|TRBJ2-1|TRBD2|.
TGTGCCAGCAGCTTGGCTGGACTAGCGGGGAACAATGAGCAGTTCTTC
CASSLAGLAGNNEQFF
>TRBV28|TRBJ1-1|TRBD1|.
TGTGCCAGCAGCTACAGGGGACAAGCTTTCTTT
CASSYRGQAFF
>TRBV7-9|TRBJ2-7|TRBD1|.
TGTGCCAGCAGCACAGACGTAAGGGACAGACAAAACCCCTACGAGCAGTACTTC
CASSTDVRDRQNPYEQYF
>TRBV25-1|TRBJ2-3|TRBD1|.
TGTGCCAGCCAGGGGGTACACACGGGACAGGGGCACGATACGCAGTATTTT
CASQGVHTGQGHDTQYF